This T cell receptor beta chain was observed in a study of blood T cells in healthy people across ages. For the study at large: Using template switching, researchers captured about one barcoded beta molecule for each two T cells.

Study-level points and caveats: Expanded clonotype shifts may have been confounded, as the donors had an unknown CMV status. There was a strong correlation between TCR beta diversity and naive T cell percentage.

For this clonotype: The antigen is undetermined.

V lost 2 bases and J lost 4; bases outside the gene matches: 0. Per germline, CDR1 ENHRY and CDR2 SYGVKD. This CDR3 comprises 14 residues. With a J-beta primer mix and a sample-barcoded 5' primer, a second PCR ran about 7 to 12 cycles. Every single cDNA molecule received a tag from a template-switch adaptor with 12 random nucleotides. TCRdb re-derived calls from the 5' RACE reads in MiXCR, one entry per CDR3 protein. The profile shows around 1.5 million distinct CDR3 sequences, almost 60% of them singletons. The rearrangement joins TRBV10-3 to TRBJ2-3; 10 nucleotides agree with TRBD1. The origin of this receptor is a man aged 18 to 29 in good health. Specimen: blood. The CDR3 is CAISEGTGADTQYF. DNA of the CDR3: TGTGCCATCAGTGAGGGGACAGGGGCAGATACGCAGTATTTT.